This T cell receptor (beta chain) is drawn from a study of Tregs in tolerant kidney transplant recipients. Findings and limits, study-wide: Some patients' samples used different primers over time, so nucleotide sequences weren't comparable. Activated donor B cell expansion appeared to reveal the most relevant donor-specific TCRbeta repertoire. Validation in larger populations is needed because few patients were studied.

This table comes from immunoSEQ multiplex PCR, and its TCRdb copy is limited to in-frame clones, with some not included. The sample contains about 110,000 clones, around 90% of which appear only once. Unstimulated regulatory T cells (CD4+CD25+CD127-), CD4+CD25- non-regulatory cells, CD4 and CD8 cells were FACS-sorted from thawed PBMCs. Germline V gives CDR1 LNHDA, CDR2 SQIVND (reference sequence). The CDR3 runs to 14 residues. V lost 11 bases and J 1 base, leaving 15 bases between the germline ends. Of note for this clone: The antigen is not known.

V is TRBV19 and J is TRBJ1-5; D not certain. The clonotype originates from a human donor who received a combined kidney and bone marrow transplant. Sample: CD4+ T cells from blood, taken before the transplant. The CDR3 coding sequence is TGTGCCTCCGCCCGGGAGTGGAGCAATCAGCCCCAGCATTTT. This codes for CASAREWSNQPQHF.